What follows are 2 T cell receptor beta chains derived from one specimen sequenced in a study of T cell responses to AZD1222 COVID-19 vaccine. TCRdb's copy holds only in-frame clones and misses some; the assay was immunoSEQ multiplex PCR. The profile shows roughly 140,000 clones, over 75% of them singletons. The sample consisted of peripheral blood, taken on day 0 of AZD1222 vaccination. All receptors come from an adult in good health.

The chain carries TRBV7-8 and TRBJ2-7; the D is unclear. The V end lost 5 bases, the J end lost 3 bases, and 8 bases lay between the germline ends. CDR3 length: 12 amino acids. The germline V gene has CDR1 SGHVS and CDR2 FQNEAQ. CDR3 protein: CASSQGHYEQYF. DNA for the CDR3: TGTGCCAGCAGCCAAGGCCACTACGAGCAGTACTTC. The full variable domain, with the rest looked up from reference TRBV7-8 and TRBJ2-7, is GAGVSQSPRYKVAKRGQDVALRCDPISGHVSLFWYQQALGQGPEFLTYFQNEAQLDKSGLPSDRFFAERPEGSVSTLKIQRTQQEDSAVYLCASSQGHYEQYFGPGTRLTVT.

V is TRBV10-2 and J is TRBJ2-7; 9 bases align to TRBD2. CDR1 and CDR2 from the germline V gene are WSHSY and SAAADI. The trim removed 6 bases at V and 10 bases at J, leaving 7 bases unmatched. This CDR3 region has 12 residues. The CDR3 spells CASRDPSGDQYF. The CDR3 DNA is TGCGCCAGCAGGGACCCTAGCGGGGACCAGTACTTC.